This entry concerns a single T cell receptor (beta chain). Germline CDR1 is SGDLS and CDR2 is YYNGEE. CDR3 length: 14 amino acids. Unmatched junction bases numbered 4, after V lost 3 bases and J lost 3 bases. The data derive from a study of coeliac disease. The protocol was immunoSEQ multiplex PCR, while the TCRdb copy is restricted to in-frame clones and leaves out a portion. The table records some 6,500 clones, approximately 59% of them present only once. The genes are TRBV9 and TRBJ2-5; TRBD2 agrees at 8 bases. This TCR was recovered from a man aged 55 to 70 with celiac disease on a gluten-free diet. Sequencing was performed on lymphocytes from the gut lamina propria. This chain's CDR3 is CASSGGGLEETQYF. The CDR3 coding sequence is TGTGCCAGCAGCGGCGGGGGGCTCGAAGAGACCCAGTACTTC.